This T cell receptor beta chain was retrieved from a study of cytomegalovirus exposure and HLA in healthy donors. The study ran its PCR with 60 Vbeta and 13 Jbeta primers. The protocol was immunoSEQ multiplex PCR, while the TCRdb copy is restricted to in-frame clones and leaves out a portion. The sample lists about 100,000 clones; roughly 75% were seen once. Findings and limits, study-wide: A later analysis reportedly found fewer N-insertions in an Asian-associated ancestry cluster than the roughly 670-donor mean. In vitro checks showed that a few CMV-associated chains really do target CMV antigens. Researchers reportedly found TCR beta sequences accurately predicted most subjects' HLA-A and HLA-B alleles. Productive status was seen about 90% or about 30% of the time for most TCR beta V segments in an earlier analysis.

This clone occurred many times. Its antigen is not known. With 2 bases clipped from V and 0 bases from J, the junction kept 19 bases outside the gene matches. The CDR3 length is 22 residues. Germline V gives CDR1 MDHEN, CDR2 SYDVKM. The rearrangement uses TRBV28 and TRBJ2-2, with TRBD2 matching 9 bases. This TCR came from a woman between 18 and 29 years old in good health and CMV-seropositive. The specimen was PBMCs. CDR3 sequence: CASSLGSGAHAGGPSNTGELFF. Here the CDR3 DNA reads TGTGCCAGCAGTTTAGGTTCAGGGGCGCACGCGGGAGGGCCCTCGAACACCGGGGAGCTGTTTTTT.